A selection of T cell receptor beta chains follows, all from one sample in a study of T cell responses to AZD1222 COVID-19 vaccine. The repertoire was sequenced with immunoSEQ multiplex PCR; TCRdb's copy has only in-frame clones and lacks some. The repertoire holds roughly 21,000 clones, with around 82% as singletons. Sequences were derived from peripheral blood, sampled on day 0 of AZD1222 vaccination. These receptors all stem from an adult in good health. CDR3s include the opening cysteine and the closing phenylalanine or tryptophan. Each record gives: J gene, clone size, V gene, D gene, CDR3 DNA, CDR3 protein. The D gene is left open where the match is weak. Part of the rows lack a size; the others show once, few, many or a class for expanded clones.

J gene: TRBJ2-4
clone size: .
V gene: TRBV21-1
D gene: .
CDR3 DNA: TGTGCCAGCAGCCGGGGACTAGCGGAAAACATTCAGTACTTC
CDR3 protein: CASSRGLAENIQYF

J gene: TRBJ2-7
clone size: .
V gene: TRBV28
D gene: .
CDR3 DNA: TGTGCCAGCAGAAAAGAATCATGGGTAGAACTCCTTTCCTACGAGCAGTACTTC
CDR3 protein: CASRKESWVELLSYEQYF

J gene: TRBJ1-1
clone size: .
V gene: TRBV18
D gene: TRBD1
CDR3 DNA: TGTGCCAGCTCAGCGGACAGGGTTGACACTGAAGCTTTCTTT
CDR3 protein: CASSADRVDTEAFF

J gene: TRBJ2-5
clone size: .
V gene: TRBV7-9
D gene: .
CDR3 DNA: TGTGCCAGCAGCCATAGTGAGGTTCCAGAGACCCAGTACTTC
CDR3 protein: CASSHSEVPETQYF

J gene: TRBJ1-1
clone size: .
V gene: TRBV6-5
D gene: .
CDR3 DNA: TGTGCCAGCTACGATGGAGGCACTGAAGCTTTCTTT
CDR3 protein: CASYDGGTEAFF

J gene: TRBJ2-1
clone size: .
V gene: TRBV6-6
D gene: .
CDR3 DNA: TGTGCCAGCGTATCATTTGGGGAAGGGGGGAATGAGCAGTTCTTC
CDR3 protein: CASVSFGEGGNEQFF

J gene: TRBJ2-4
clone size: few
V gene: TRBV2
D gene: TRBD1
CDR3 DNA: TGTGCCAGCAGTGGTAAGGGGGCGGACAAAAACATTCAGTACTTC
CDR3 protein: CASSGKGADKNIQYF

J gene: TRBJ1-1
clone size: .
V gene: TRBV5-1
D gene: .
CDR3 DNA: TGCGCCAGCAGCCCGGAGGGGTTGGACACTGAAGCTTTCTTT
CDR3 protein: CASSPEGLDTEAFF

J gene: TRBJ2-1
clone size: .
V gene: TRBV7-2
D gene: .
CDR3 DNA: TGTGCCAGCAGCCCGAACACAGGGCTCCCTCCGGTCTTC
CDR3 protein: CASSPNTGLPPVF

J gene: TRBJ1-2
clone size: .
V gene: TRBV29-1
D gene: .
CDR3 DNA: TGCAGCGTTGAAGGAGGCGGCTATGGCTACACCTTC
CDR3 protein: CSVEGGGYGYTF

J gene: TRBJ1-6
clone size: .
V gene: TRBV6-2/TRBV6-3
D gene: .
CDR3 DNA: TGTGCCAGCAGTGTGGACAGCCTTACCTATAATTCACCCCTCCACTTT
CDR3 protein: CASSVDSLTYNSPLHF

J gene: TRBJ1-4
clone size: .
V gene: TRBV3-1/TRBV3-2
D gene: .
CDR3 DNA: TGTGCCAGCAGCCATGGCCCAGGGAGGACAACTAATGAAAAACTGTTTTTT
CDR3 protein: CASSHGPGRTTNEKLFF

J gene: TRBJ1-2
clone size: .
V gene: TRBV7-9
D gene: TRBD1
CDR3 DNA: TGTGCCAGCAGCTCCGCCGGGACAGGGTCCCATTTTGATGGCTACACCTTC
CDR3 protein: CASSSAGTGSHFDGYTF

J gene: TRBJ1-1
clone size: .
V gene: TRBV9
D gene: .
CDR3 DNA: TGTGCCAGCAGCGTATTAGGGACCTACCAGAACACTGAAGCTTTCTTT
CDR3 protein: CASSVLGTYQNTEAFF

J gene: TRBJ1-1
clone size: .
V gene: TRBV4-1
D gene: .
CDR3 DNA: TGCGCCAGCAGCCAAGAGGAGGGGAACACTGAAGCTTTCTTT
CDR3 protein: CASSQEEGNTEAFF

J gene: TRBJ2-3
clone size: .
V gene: TRBV28
D gene: .
CDR3 DNA: TGTGCCAGCAGTTCCCCAACAGGGATGGATACGCAGTATTTT
CDR3 protein: CASSSPTGMDTQYF

J gene: TRBJ1-6
clone size: .
V gene: TRBV19
D gene: TRBD1
CDR3 DNA: TGTGCCAGTAGGACTTTAGGAGGGGGCACATCACCCCTCCACTTT
CDR3 protein: CASRTLGGGTSPLHF

J gene: TRBJ2-5
clone size: .
V gene: TRBV9
D gene: TRBD2
CDR3 DNA: TGTGCCAGCAGCGTAGATAGCGGGAGTTCAGAGACCCAGTACTTC
CDR3 protein: CASSVDSGSSETQYF

J gene: TRBJ2-7
clone size: .
V gene: TRBV28
D gene: TRBD1
CDR3 DNA: TGTGCCAGCAACCAAGTCGGACAGGGGGACCCCTACGAGCAGTACTTC
CDR3 protein: CASNQVGQGDPYEQYF

J gene: TRBJ2-1
clone size: .
V gene: TRBV7-9
D gene: TRBD1
CDR3 DNA: TGTGCCAGCAGCCCCGGACAGGGCATAAGTGGGTACAATGAGCAGTTCTTC
CDR3 protein: CASSPGQGISGYNEQFF

J gene: TRBJ2-5
clone size: few
V gene: TRBV7-2
D gene: TRBD2
CDR3 DNA: TGTGCCAGCAGCTTTACATCCCGAGCGGGGGGCCAAGAGACCCAGTACTTC
CDR3 protein: CASSFTSRAGGQETQYF

J gene: TRBJ2-1
clone size: .
V gene: TRBV5-1
D gene: .
CDR3 DNA: TGCGCCAGCAGCTTGGGGGGGAGCTCCTACAATGAGCAGTTCTTC
CDR3 protein: CASSLGGSSYNEQFF

J gene: TRBJ1-1
clone size: .
V gene: TRBV30
D gene: .
CDR3 DNA: TGTGCCTCCACAGGGTCCATGAACACTGAAGCTTTCTTT
CDR3 protein: CASTGSMNTEAFF

J gene: TRBJ2-1
clone size: .
V gene: TRBV9
D gene: TRBD2
CDR3 DNA: TGTGCCAGCAGCCCCCAGTGGACTAGCGGGAGGGAGGGTGAGCAGTTCTTC
CDR3 protein: CASSPQWTSGREGEQFF

J gene: TRBJ1-2
clone size: .
V gene: TRBV30
D gene: TRBD1
CDR3 DNA: TGTGCCTGGAGTTACTCAGGGGGGTATGGCTACACCTTC
CDR3 protein: CAWSYSGGYGYTF

J gene: TRBJ2-7
clone size: once
V gene: TRBV28
D gene: TRBD1
CDR3 DNA: TGTGCCAGCAGTTTAACAGGACAGGGGTCCCACGAGCAGTACTTC
CDR3 protein: CASSLTGQGSHEQYF

J gene: TRBJ2-2
clone size: once
V gene: TRBV10-1
D gene: .
CDR3 DNA: TGCGCCAGCAGTGAACCCACCGGGGAGCTGTTTTTT
CDR3 protein: CASSEPTGELFF

J gene: TRBJ2-7
clone size: .
V gene: TRBV24-1
D gene: TRBD1
CDR3 DNA: TGTGCCACCAGTGATGCCCGGACAGGGGGCCGGGAGCAGTACTTC
CDR3 protein: CATSDARTGGREQYF

J gene: TRBJ1-4
clone size: .
V gene: TRBV4-2
D gene: .
CDR3 DNA: TGTGCCAGCAGCCAAGATAATGACTTTCCCAAGGAAAAACTGTTTTTT
CDR3 protein: CASSQDNDFPKEKLFF

J gene: TRBJ2-3
clone size: .
V gene: TRBV15
D gene: .
CDR3 DNA: TGTGCCACCAGCAGGGTAGACCCTGGGGCCGATACGCAGTATTTT
CDR3 protein: CATSRVDPGADTQYF

J gene: TRBJ2-3
clone size: .
V gene: TRBV14
D gene: .
CDR3 DNA: TGTGCCAGCAGCCAAGCCGGAAATACGCAGTATTTT
CDR3 protein: CASSQAGNTQYF

J gene: TRBJ2-7
clone size: few
V gene: TRBV28
D gene: TRBD1
CDR3 DNA: TGTGCCAGCAGTTCCCCGGGGACAGGGCTTACCTACGAGCAGTACTTC
CDR3 protein: CASSSPGTGLTYEQYF

J gene: TRBJ1-5
clone size: .
V gene: TRBV6-2/TRBV6-3
D gene: TRBD1
CDR3 DNA: TGTGCCAGCAGTGGGGTGGACAGGCTGCAACCTCCTAGATCGCATTTT
CDR3 protein: CASSGVDRLQPPRSHF

J gene: TRBJ2-7
clone size: once
V gene: TRBV28
D gene: .
CDR3 DNA: TGTGCCAGCACCCAACCGGGCCAAACCTACGAGCAGTACTTC
CDR3 protein: CASTQPGQTYEQYF

J gene: TRBJ1-2
clone size: few
V gene: TRBV11-2
D gene: .
CDR3 DNA: TGTGCCAGCAGCTTAACGCCGGGAAGCTATGGCTACACCTTC
CDR3 protein: CASSLTPGSYGYTF

J gene: TRBJ2-1
clone size: .
V gene: TRBV5-1
D gene: .
CDR3 DNA: TGCGCCAGCAGCCCTGAACAGGGCAATGAGCAGTTCTTC
CDR3 protein: CASSPEQGNEQFF

J gene: TRBJ2-7
clone size: .
V gene: TRBV18
D gene: TRBD2
CDR3 DNA: TGTGCCAGCTCACTTCGGACTAGCGGACCTTACGAGCAGTACTTC
CDR3 protein: CASSLRTSGPYEQYF

J gene: TRBJ2-1
clone size: .
V gene: TRBV11-2
D gene: .
CDR3 DNA: TGTGCCAGCTCGCAGGGTTTCAGCCACAATGAGCAGTTCTTC
CDR3 protein: CASSQGFSHNEQFF

J gene: TRBJ2-2
clone size: .
V gene: TRBV28
D gene: .
CDR3 DNA: TGTGCCAGCAGTTTATCCACCGACAGATTTACCGGGGAGCTGTTTTTT
CDR3 protein: CASSLSTDRFTGELFF

J gene: TRBJ2-7
clone size: .
V gene: TRBV18
D gene: .
CDR3 DNA: TGTGCCAGCTCACACCCTTCCAGGGACGAGCAGTACTTC
CDR3 protein: CASSHPSRDEQYF

J gene: TRBJ2-5
clone size: .
V gene: TRBV11-2
D gene: .
CDR3 DNA: TGTGCCAGCAGCTTATTGGGGACCCAAGAGACCCAGTACTTC
CDR3 protein: CASSLLGTQETQYF

J gene: TRBJ2-7
clone size: .
V gene: TRBV7-9
D gene: TRBD2
CDR3 DNA: TGTGCCAGCAGCATCGGGACTAGCGGATTCTACGAGCAGTACTTC
CDR3 protein: CASSIGTSGFYEQYF

J gene: TRBJ1-3
clone size: .
V gene: TRBV28
D gene: .
CDR3 DNA: TGTGCCAGCAGCTTATGGGGTGGAAACACCATATATTTT
CDR3 protein: CASSLWGGNTIYF

J gene: TRBJ1-4
clone size: once
V gene: TRBV30
D gene: .
CDR3 DNA: TGTGCCTGGAGTGTAATGGCGCGTGCAACTAATGAAAAACTGTTTTTT
CDR3 protein: CAWSVMARATNEKLFF

J gene: TRBJ2-5
clone size: .
V gene: TRBV7-9
D gene: .
CDR3 DNA: TGTGCCAGCAGCTTTGGGGGCATCCAAGAGACCCAGTACTTC
CDR3 protein: CASSFGGIQETQYF

J gene: TRBJ1-2
clone size: .
V gene: TRBV2
D gene: TRBD1
CDR3 DNA: TGTGCCAGCCAAGGGGTAACAGGGGACGACTATGGCTACACCTTC
CDR3 protein: CASQGVTGDDYGYTF

J gene: TRBJ1-2
clone size: few
V gene: TRBV10-3
D gene: .
CDR3 DNA: TGTGCCATCAGTGAAGGAGGGATTAACTATGGCTACACCTTC
CDR3 protein: CAISEGGINYGYTF

J gene: TRBJ2-2
clone size: .
V gene: TRBV28
D gene: .
CDR3 DNA: TGTGCCAGCCTGAACGGAGGGAACACCGGGGAGCTGTTTTTT
CDR3 protein: CASLNGGNTGELFF

J gene: TRBJ2-6
clone size: .
V gene: TRBV4-2
D gene: .
CDR3 DNA: TGTGCCATCAGCAGGTCCGGGGCCAACGTCCTGACTTTC
CDR3 protein: CAISRSGANVLTF

J gene: TRBJ2-7
clone size: .
V gene: TRBV5-1
D gene: TRBD2
CDR3 DNA: TGCGCCAGCAGCTGGACTAGCGACGGTTCCTACGAGCAGTACTTC
CDR3 protein: CASSWTSDGSYEQYF

J gene: TRBJ2-1
clone size: once
V gene: TRBV19
D gene: .
CDR3 DNA: TGTGCCAGTAGTTTCGGACTACTTAACAATGAGCAGTTCTTC
CDR3 protein: CASSFGLLNNEQFF

J gene: TRBJ1-3
clone size: .
V gene: TRBV12-3/TRBV12-4
D gene: .
CDR3 DNA: TGTGCCAGCGATGGGACATCTGGAAACACCATATATTTT
CDR3 protein: CASDGTSGNTIYF

J gene: TRBJ2-3
clone size: .
V gene: TRBV5-6
D gene: .
CDR3 DNA: TGTGCCAGCAGCTCCAGGGTGGATACGCAGTATTTT
CDR3 protein: CASSSRVDTQYF